Below, 26 T cell receptor beta chains from the same sample are listed, as sequenced in a study of liver allograft versus peripheral blood T cells. Across the study: Blood and transplanted-liver T cell receptor repertoires from recipients were compared.

TCRdb redid the calling of the reads with MiXCR, one entry per CDR3 protein. This sample has approximately 12,000 distinct CDR3 sequences, with approximately 22% found just once. The receptor set was obtained from a human patient who had a liver transplant. The graft donor may have contributed some T cells.

In this sample, this clonotype is medium-sized. The rearrangement joins TRBV16 to TRBJ1-3, with D unresolved. The CDR3 runs 14 residues. The germline V gene encodes CDR1 KGHSY and CDR2 FQNENV. Trimming stripped 2 bases from V and 0 bases from J, with 5 bases between. The CDR3 sequence is CASSQQPSGNTIYF. The DNA for the CDR3 is TGTGCCAGCAGCCAACAGCCCTCTGGAAACACCATATATTTT.

The chain links TRBV7-9 to TRBJ1-3; D gene ambiguous. The CDR3 length is 13 residues. V lost 1 base to trimming and J lost 8 bases, with 9 bases between them. CDR1 is SEHNR, CDR2 FQNEAQ, per germline (reference sequence). In nucleotides, the CDR3 is TGTGCCAGCAGCTTAGTCCGGCCATACACCATATATTTT. Translating gives CASSLVRPYTIYF.

This clonotype has a handful of counts. V usage is TRBV6-5 and J usage is TRBJ2-5, with 7 bases identical to TRBD2. The V and J ends lost 0 bases and 2 bases, in that order; junction bases with no gene match: 6. Germline CDR1 MNHEY, CDR2 SVGAGI. This CDR3 is 16 amino acids long. CDR3 nucleotides: TGTGCCAGCAGTTACTCGTCGCCGCGGGGGCAAGAGACCCAGTACTTC. Translating it yields CASSYSSPRGQETQYF.

Notes on this clonotype: A read error may be the cause here, since a much bigger clone is one base away. J is TRBJ1-1 and V is TRBV27; D not certain. The CDR3 totals 15 residues. The germline V gene encodes CDR1 MNHEY and CDR2 SMNVEV (reference sequence). Trimming stripped 5 bases from V and 0 bases from J, with 13 bases between. CDR3 nucleotides: TGTGCCAGCAGTCCCGGACTGGGGATGAACACTGAAGCTTTCTTT. Its protein product is CASSPGLGMNTEAFF.

By proportion, this clonotype is medium-sized. The V and J genes are TRBV18 and TRBJ1-2; D call uncertain. The V end was cut by 1 base, the J end by 1 base, with 4 bases between. The germline V gene has CDR1 KGHSH and CDR2 LQKENI. This CDR3 spans 13 amino acids. The CDR3 DNA reads TGTGCCAGCTCACCACAGGGTAACTATGGCTACACCTTC. Protein: CASSPQGNYGYTF.

The chain is built from TRBV20-1 and TRBJ1-5; D unresolved. The germline CDR1 and CDR2 sequences are DFQATT and SNEGSKA (reference sequence). Trimming cost V 0 bases and J 7 bases, with 7 bases left between them. There are 12 residues in the CDR3. In nucleotides, the CDR3 is TGCAGTGCTAGAGATCTGACGCAGCCCCAGCATTTT. It yields the protein CSARDLTQPQHF.

In this sample, this clonotype turned up a few times. The V and J genes are TRBV12-3 or TRBV12-4 and TRBJ1-1; TRBD1 might be the D (5 bases). The CDR3 runs to 15 residues. V shed 4 bases and J shed 3 bases, with 15 bases lying between them. The CDR3 DNA sequence: TGTGCCAGCAGTTCCCCTTGGGGAGGGGACACTGAAGCTTTCTTT. As protein: CASSSPWGGDTEAFF.

The chain uses TRBV6-5 and TRBJ2-7; D possibly corresponds to TRBD2 (7 bases). V shed 2 bases and J shed 3 bases, with 11 bases lying between them. This CDR3 is 14 amino acids long. Per the germline V gene, CDR1 is MNHEY and CDR2 is SVGAGI. This chain's CDR3 is CASSYGGGGYEQYF. CDR3 bases: TGTGCCAGCAGTTACGGGGGAGGGGGCTACGAGCAGTACTTC.

This chain uses TRBV11-2 with TRBJ2-3; TRBD1 matches 7 bases. CDR3 size: 14 residues. Germline loops: CDR1 SGHAT, CDR2 FQNNGV. J lost 5 bases, V lost 1 base, and 3 bases had no gene match. CDR3 DNA sequence: TGTGCCAGCAGCTTAGTACCAGGGGGAGATACGCAGTATTTT. It codes for CASSLVPGGDTQYF.

There are a few counts of this clonotype. This CDR3 is CASNPTGYQETQYF. Here the CDR3 DNA reads TGTGCCAGCAACCCGACGGGGTACCAAGAGACCCAGTACTTC. The J gene is TRBJ2-5, the V gene TRBV6-5; the D gene is possibly TRBD2 (5 bases). Germline lookup yields CDR1 MNHEY and CDR2 SVGAGI. This CDR3 region has 14 residues. The V end was cut by 7 bases, the J end by 0 bases, with 12 bases between.

This clonotype is classed as medium-sized. V and J are TRBV6-1 and TRBJ2-7; D is unresolved. Germline V gene sequence: CDR1 MNHNS, CDR2 SASEGT. V gave up 8 bases and J gave up 1 base, with 6 bases separating them. The CDR3 is 11 amino acids. The CDR3 bases are TGTGCCAGCGCCAGGTCCTACGAGCAGTACTTC. Translation gives CASARSYEQYF.

This clonotype qualifies as medium-sized. The genes are TRBV18 and TRBJ2-6; no clear D. Trimming removed 3 bases at V and 0 bases at J, with 3 bases between. Germline V lookup: CDR1 KGHSH, CDR2 LQKENI. The CDR3 sequence is 14 residues long. CDR3 nucleotides: TGTGCCAGCTCACCTGACTCTGGGGCCAACGTCCTGACTTTC. Translation: CASSPDSGANVLTF. Filled out from reference TRBV18 and TRBJ2-6, the complete variable domain reads NAGVMQNPRHLVRRRGQEARLRCSPMKGHSHVYWYRQLPEEGLKFMVYLQKENIIDESGMPKERFSAEFPKEGPSILRIQQVVRGDSAAYFCASSPDSGANVLTFGAGSRLTVL.

V usage is TRBV20-1 and J usage is TRBJ2-1; no firm D call. CDR3 length: 13 residues. Trimming shortened V by 4 bases and J by 0 bases, and 7 bases separated the two germline ends. CDR1 is DFQATT, CDR2 SNEGSKA, per germline (reference sequence). The CDR3 here is CSAIKSSYNEQFF. The CDR3 DNA follows: TGCAGTGCTATTAAAAGCTCCTACAATGAGCAGTTCTTC.

The rearrangement uses TRBV28 and TRBJ1-2; 8 nucleotides line up with TRBD1. V lost 2 bases to trimming and J lost 3 bases; unmatched junction nucleotides: 5. The CDR3 loop spans 15 amino acids. Germline loops: CDR1 MDHEN, CDR2 SYDVKM. CDR3 region: CASSLNSGQDYGYTF. CDR3 nucleotides: TGTGCCAGCAGTTTAAATTCGGGACAGGACTATGGCTACACCTTC.

This clonotype ranks as medium-sized. J is TRBJ1-2 and V is TRBV28; 8 bases agree with TRBD1. CDR1 MDHEN and CDR2 SYDVKM come from the germline V gene. V shed 2 bases and J 2 bases; nucleotides not matched to a gene: 10. CDR3 length: 17 residues. The chain's CDR3 is CASSLGPYRGINYGYTF. CDR3 bases: TGTGCCAGCAGTTTAGGGCCTTACAGGGGGATCAACTATGGCTACACCTTC.

This clonotype is judged medium-sized. The genes are TRBV18 and TRBJ1-6; the D gene is possibly TRBD1 (5 bases). V lost 3 bases, J lost 4 bases, and 7 bases lay in between. The CDR3 contains 14 residues. Germline V gene sequence: CDR1 KGHSH, CDR2 LQKENI. CDR3: CASSPRQYNSPLHF. The CDR3, as DNA: TGTGCCAGCTCACCTCGACAGTATAATTCACCCCTCCACTTT.

This clonotype is judged medium-sized (0.01 to 0.1%). J is TRBJ1-2 and V is TRBV6-1; no firm D call. Germline V CDR1 and CDR2: MNHNS, SASEGT. The ends were cut back, 3 bases at V and 7 bases at J, with 9 bases in the middle. The CDR3 covers 12 residues. The CDR3 bases are TGTGCCAGCAGTGACTATCCACGTGGCTACACCTTC. Amino acid sequence: CASSDYPRGYTF.

This clonotype was found a few times. V usage is TRBV6-1 and J usage is TRBJ1-3, with 7 bases fitting TRBD1. With 7 bases clipped from V and 0 bases from J, the junction kept 9 bases outside the gene matches. Germline values: CDR1 MNHNS, CDR2 SASEGT. The CDR3 is 16 amino acids. CDR3 sequence reads: CASKWDSLLSGNTIYF. The CDR3 DNA reads TGTGCCAGCAAGTGGGACAGCCTCCTCTCTGGAAACACCATATATTTT.

This clonotype is judged medium-sized (0.01 to 0.1%). The chain has TRBV27 and TRBJ1-6; D remains ambiguous. From germline, CDR1 is MNHEY and CDR2 SMNVEV (reference sequence). V was trimmed by 6 bases and J by 3 bases, leaving 3 bases between them. This CDR3 comprises 12 residues. CDR3 nucleotides: TGTGCCAGCAGCATCTATAATTCACCCCTCCACTTT. Amino acid sequence: CASSIYNSPLHF.

This clonotype was seen a handful of times. CDR3 loop: CASSFWDGANYGYTF. CDR3 nucleotide sequence: TGTGCCAGCAGCTTTTGGGACGGCGCTAACTATGGCTACACCTTC. The J gene is TRBJ1-2, the V gene TRBV7-9, with D perhaps TRBD1 (5 bases). CDR1 and CDR2 from the germline V gene are SEHNR and FQNEAQ (reference sequence). The CDR3 runs 15 residues. V lost 3 bases, J lost 0 bases, and 11 bases lay in between.

By share, this clonotype counts as medium-sized (0.01 to 0.1%). The rearrangement joins TRBV6-2 or TRBV6-3 to TRBJ1-2; D might be TRBD1 (5 bases). CDR3 length: 14 residues. Germline V gene data show CDR1 as MNHEY and CDR2 as SVGEGT. The ends were cut back, 6 bases at V and 4 bases at J, with 15 bases in the middle. CDR3 loop: CASSRDGVPYGYTF. As DNA, the CDR3 is TGTGCCAGCAGCCGGGACGGAGTACCCTATGGCTACACCTTC.

In its sample, this clonotype ranks as medium-sized. The chain has TRBV19 and TRBJ1-4; D ambiguous. V dropped 0 bases and J dropped 4 bases, with 6 bases sitting between them. The CDR3 is 14 residues long. Germline CDR1 and CDR2: LNHDA and SQIVND (reference sequence). In DNA, the CDR3 is TGTGCCAGTAGTATAGAACTGAATAATGAAAAACTGTTTTTT. This codes for CASSIELNNEKLFF.

By sample share, this clonotype is medium-sized. The gene calls are TRBV6-5 and TRBJ2-7, with TRBD1 matching 7 bases. The CDR3 contains 15 residues. Germline loops: CDR1 MNHEY, CDR2 SVGAGI. Trimming removed 4 bases from V and 1 base from J; junction bases left unmatched: 7. The chain's CDR3 is CASSSLDRMSYEQYF. CDR3 sequence (DNA): TGTGCCAGCAGTTCCCTGGACAGGATGTCCTACGAGCAGTACTTC.

This clonotype came up a few times. V gene TRBV12-3 or TRBV12-4 combines with J gene TRBJ1-2; 8 bases line up with TRBD1. The CDR3 spans 14 residues. With V trimmed by 3 bases and J by 4 bases, 4 bases remained unmatched. The CDR3 spells CASSLVRGPYGYTF. The CDR3 DNA reads as TGTGCCAGCAGTTTGGTCAGGGGGCCCTATGGCTACACCTTC.

This clonotype was counted between two and nine times. This chain uses TRBV6-6 with TRBJ2-7; TRBD2 aligns across 10 bases. The CDR3 runs to 14 residues. V lost 4 bases, J lost 4 bases, and 4 bases stayed unmatched. Looked up from germline, CDR1 is MNHNY and CDR2 is SVGAGI (reference sequence). The chain's CDR3 is CASSSSGGWYEQYF. The CDR3 nucleotides are TGTGCCAGCAGTTCTAGCGGGGGATGGTACGAGCAGTACTTC.

The chain combines TRBV10-3 with TRBJ2-3, with a possible D match to TRBD2 (5 bases). The V and J ends lost 4 bases and 3 bases respectively, with 17 bases between them. Germline values: CDR1 ENHRY, CDR2 SYGVKD. The CDR3 is 16 amino acids. The CDR3 reads CAISGQRNLVTDTQYF. The DNA for the CDR3 is TGTGCCATCAGTGGGCAGCGGAATCTGGTAACAGATACGCAGTATTTT.